This T cell receptor (beta chain) was captured by sequencing in a study of T cell repertoires in cytomegalovirus infection (dated by TCRdb to the late 2010s). With respect to the entire study: The HLA type of each donor mattered for the analysis, because public TCR beta signatures pointed to carriage of CMV infection along with the matching HLA type.

The data were produced on an Illumina HiSeq 1500. TCRdb redid the processing of the public reads, applying fastp at Q25 and MiXCR, and retained in-frame beta chains. For every CDR3 protein sequence, its rows merge into one entry that carries the most common genes and DNA. Within this sample are 310,000 or so distinct CDR3 sequences, with about a sixth of them counted one time only. More than 10% of the sample comes from the top ten. V drops 4 bases and J drops 1 base, leaving 13 bases in between. The CDR3, cysteine through phenylalanine, is 14 amino acids long. Only the CDR3 part of the read is kept: 42 bases, read in frame from the first base. Per the germline V gene, SQVTM is the CDR1 and ANQGSEA is the CDR2. This clonotype showed up just a few times. Its antigen is still unknown. Per-base quality was not reported, and no clone a single base away is much larger than it. The full study reports these points: In both this cohort and an independent approximately 400-donor cohort, the cumulative frequency of public TCR beta family members distinguished carriers of CMV infection plus the relevant HLA type. In the ex vivo response, HLA-C-restricted CMV-specific TCR beta clonotypes were dominant, and in two of eight donors the single most frequent clonotype came from this HLA-C-restricted group.

Sequenced material: PBMCs. The clonotype originates from a human donor in good health (CMV status not recorded). Some clones in this sample may be carry-over from other donors' samples. The chain links TRBV29-1 with TRBJ1-1, with the D segment identity uncertain. The sequenced DNA is TGCAGCGTTGTTGGGCGCTTGGGGAACACTGAAGCTTTCTTT. This yields the protein CSVVGRLGNTEAFF.